The T cell receptor (beta chain) under discussion was sequenced for a study of cytomegalovirus exposure and HLA in healthy donors. General study findings and limits: In terms of immune exposure information, only CMV serostatus was available. Presence/absence analyses assumed roughly uniform sequencing depth across donors. According to a later analysis, most TCR beta chains associated with CMV appeared HLA-restricted. The authors later linked a missense DCLRE1C variant to TCR beta V- and J-gene trimming.

As to this clone: Its antigen is undetermined.

The PCR made use of 60 Vbeta and 13 Jbeta primers. Assay used: immunoSEQ multiplex PCR; TCRdb lists only in-frame clones, some missing. The sample holds under 200,000 clones, around 84% seen once. With 0 bases clipped from V and 2 bases from J, the junction kept 0 bases outside the gene matches. This CDR3 contains 15 residues. Looked up from germline, CDR1 is SGHTS and CDR2 is YDEGEE. Sequencing was carried out using PBMCs. This chain connects TRBV5-8 to TRBJ1-5; TRBD1 agrees at 9 bases. This clonotype was obtained from a man in his fifties or sixties in good health and CMV-seropositive. CDR3 residues: CASSLGTGGNQPQHF. The CDR3 DNA reads TGTGCCAGCAGCTTGGGGACAGGGGGCAATCAGCCCCAGCATTTT.